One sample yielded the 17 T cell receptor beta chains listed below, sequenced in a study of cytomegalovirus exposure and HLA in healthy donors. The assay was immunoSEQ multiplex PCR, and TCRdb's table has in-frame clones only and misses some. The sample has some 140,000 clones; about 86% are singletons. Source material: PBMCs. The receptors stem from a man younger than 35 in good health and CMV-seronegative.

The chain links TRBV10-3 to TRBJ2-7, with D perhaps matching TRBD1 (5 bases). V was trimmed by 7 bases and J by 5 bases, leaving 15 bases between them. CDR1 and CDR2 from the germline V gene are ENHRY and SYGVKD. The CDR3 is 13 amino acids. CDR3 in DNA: TGTGCCATCAAGACCGGACAAGAGAACGAGCAGTACTTC. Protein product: CAIKTGQENEQYF.

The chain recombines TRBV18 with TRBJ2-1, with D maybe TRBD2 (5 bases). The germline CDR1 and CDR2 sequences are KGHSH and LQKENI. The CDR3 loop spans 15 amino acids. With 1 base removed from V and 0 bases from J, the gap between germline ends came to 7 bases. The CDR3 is CASSPLEGSYNEQFF. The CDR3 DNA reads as TGTGCCAGCTCACCACTAGAGGGCTCCTACAATGAGCAGTTCTTC.

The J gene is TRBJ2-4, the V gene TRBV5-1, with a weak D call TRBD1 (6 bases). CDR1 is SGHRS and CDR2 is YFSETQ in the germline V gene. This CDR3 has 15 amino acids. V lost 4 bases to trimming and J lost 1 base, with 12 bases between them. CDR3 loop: CASSISQGAKNIQYF. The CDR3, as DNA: TGCGCCAGCAGCATTAGTCAGGGGGCCAAAAACATTCAGTACTTC.

CDR3 region: CAITQGGNTIYF. The CDR3 nucleotides read TGTGCCATCACTCAGGGAGGAAACACCATATATTTT. The chain recombines TRBV10-3 with TRBJ1-3, with D possibly being TRBD1 (5 bases). The CDR3 length is 12 residues. In germline, CDR1 is ENHRY, CDR2 SYGVKD. V was trimmed by 7 bases and J by 4 bases, leaving 8 bases between them.

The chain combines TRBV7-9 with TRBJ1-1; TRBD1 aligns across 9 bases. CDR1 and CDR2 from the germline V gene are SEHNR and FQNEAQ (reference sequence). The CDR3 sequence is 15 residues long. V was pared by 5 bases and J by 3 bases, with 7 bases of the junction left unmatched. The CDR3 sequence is CASSPDRGRYTEAFF. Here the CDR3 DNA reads TGTGCCAGCAGCCCGGACAGGGGCAGGTACACTGAAGCTTTCTTT.

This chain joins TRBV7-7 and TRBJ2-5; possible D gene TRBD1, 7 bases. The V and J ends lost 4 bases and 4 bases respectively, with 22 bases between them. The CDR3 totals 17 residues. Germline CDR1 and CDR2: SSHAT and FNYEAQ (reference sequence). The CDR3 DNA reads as TGTGCCAGCAGCTCAGGACAGGAGGGGGGCCTAGGAGAGACCCAGTACTTC. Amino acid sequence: CASSSGQEGGLGETQYF.

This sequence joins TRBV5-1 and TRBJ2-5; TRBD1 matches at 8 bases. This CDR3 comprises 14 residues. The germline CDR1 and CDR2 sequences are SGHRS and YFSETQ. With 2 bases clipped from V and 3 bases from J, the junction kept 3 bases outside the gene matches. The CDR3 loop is CASSFRGLEETQYF. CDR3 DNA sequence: TGCGCCAGCAGCTTCAGGGGGCTAGAAGAGACCCAGTACTTC. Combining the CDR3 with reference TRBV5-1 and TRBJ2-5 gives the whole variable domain KAGVTQTPRYLIKTRGQQVTLSCSPISGHRSVSWYQQTPGQGLQFLFEYFSETQRNKGNFPGRFSGRQFSNSRSEMNVSTLELGDSALYLCASSFRGLEETQYFGPGTRLLVL.

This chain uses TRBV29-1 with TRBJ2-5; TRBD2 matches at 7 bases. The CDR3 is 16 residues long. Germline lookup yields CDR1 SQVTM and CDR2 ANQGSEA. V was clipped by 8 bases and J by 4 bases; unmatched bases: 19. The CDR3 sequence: CSLQRAGDPGRETQYF. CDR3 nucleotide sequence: TGCAGCCTACAGAGGGCGGGGGATCCCGGGCGAGAGACCCAGTACTTC.

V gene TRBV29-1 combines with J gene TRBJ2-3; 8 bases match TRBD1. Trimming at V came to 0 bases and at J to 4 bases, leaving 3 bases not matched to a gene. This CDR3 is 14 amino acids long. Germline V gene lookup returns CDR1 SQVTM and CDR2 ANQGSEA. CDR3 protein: CSVEEGQGADTQYF. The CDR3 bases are TGCAGCGTTGAAGAAGGACAGGGAGCAGATACGCAGTATTTT.

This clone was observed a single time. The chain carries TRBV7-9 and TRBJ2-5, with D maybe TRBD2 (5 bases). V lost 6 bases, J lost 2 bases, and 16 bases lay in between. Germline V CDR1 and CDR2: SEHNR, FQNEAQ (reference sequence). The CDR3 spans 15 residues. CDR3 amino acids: CASRPTLRGQETQYF. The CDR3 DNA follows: TGTGCCAGCAGACCTACCCTACGGGGACAAGAGACCCAGTACTTC.

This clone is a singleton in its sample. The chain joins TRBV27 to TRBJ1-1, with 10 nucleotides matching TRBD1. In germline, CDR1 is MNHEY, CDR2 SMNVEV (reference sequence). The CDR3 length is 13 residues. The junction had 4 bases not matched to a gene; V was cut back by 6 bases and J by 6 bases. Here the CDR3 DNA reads TGTGCCAGCAGCCTCGGACAGGGGGCTGAAGCTTTCTTT. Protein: CASSLGQGAEAFF.

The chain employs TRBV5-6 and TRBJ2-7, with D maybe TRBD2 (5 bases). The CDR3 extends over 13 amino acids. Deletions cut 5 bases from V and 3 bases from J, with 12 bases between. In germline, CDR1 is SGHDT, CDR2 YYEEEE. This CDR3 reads CASSFGLDYEQYF. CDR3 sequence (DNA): TGTGCCAGCAGTTTCGGACTGGACTACGAGCAGTACTTC.

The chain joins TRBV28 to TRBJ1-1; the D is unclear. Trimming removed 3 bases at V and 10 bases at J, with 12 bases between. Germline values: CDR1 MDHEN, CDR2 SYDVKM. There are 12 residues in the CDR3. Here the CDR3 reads CASSLEASGAFF. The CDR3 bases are TGTGCCAGCAGTTTGGAAGCCTCAGGAGCTTTCTTT.

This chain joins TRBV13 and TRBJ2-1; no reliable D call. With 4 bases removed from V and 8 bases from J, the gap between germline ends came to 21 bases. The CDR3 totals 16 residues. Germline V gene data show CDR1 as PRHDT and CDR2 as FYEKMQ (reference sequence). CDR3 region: CASSSRQEMGRDEQFF. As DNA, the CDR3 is TGTGCCAGCAGCTCGAGACAAGAAATGGGTCGCGATGAGCAGTTCTTC.

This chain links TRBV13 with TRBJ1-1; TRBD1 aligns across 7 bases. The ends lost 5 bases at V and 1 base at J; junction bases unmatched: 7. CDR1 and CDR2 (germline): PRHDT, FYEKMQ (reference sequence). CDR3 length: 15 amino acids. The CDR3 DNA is TGTGCCAGCAGCCTATGGACAGGTCCGAACACTGAAGCTTTCTTT. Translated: CASSLWTGPNTEAFF.

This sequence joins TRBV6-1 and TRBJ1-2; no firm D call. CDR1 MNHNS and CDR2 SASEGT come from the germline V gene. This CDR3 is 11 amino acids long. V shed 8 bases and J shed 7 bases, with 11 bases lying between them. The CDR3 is CASRESGGYTF. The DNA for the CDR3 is TGTGCCAGCCGGGAGTCTGGTGGCTACACCTTC.

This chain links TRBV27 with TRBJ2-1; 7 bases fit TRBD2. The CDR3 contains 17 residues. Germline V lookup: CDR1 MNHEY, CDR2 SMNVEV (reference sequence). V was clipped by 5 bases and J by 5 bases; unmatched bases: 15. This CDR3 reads CASSLIGDLAAHNEQFF. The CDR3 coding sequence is TGTGCCAGCAGTCTAATAGGCGACCTAGCGGCTCACAATGAGCAGTTCTTC.